Presented here are 20 T cell receptor beta chains from one specimen sequenced in a study of cytomegalovirus exposure and HLA in healthy donors. Primers: 60 Vbeta forward and 13 Jbeta reverse. Libraries were prepared by immunoSEQ multiplex PCR; TCRdb keeps only in-frame clonotypes and omits some of them. The sample has about 150,000 clones; roughly 82% are singletons. Sequenced sample: PBMCs. The receptors here all came from a woman aged 45-65 years in good health and CMV-seropositive.

The J gene is TRBJ2-7, the V gene TRBV19, with a possible D match to TRBD1 (5 bases). This CDR3 has 14 residues. The ends were cut back, 3 bases at V and 5 bases at J, with 14 bases in the middle. Germline CDR1 is LNHDA and CDR2 is SQIVND (reference sequence). The CDR3 DNA reads TGTGCCAGTAGTATTGGATCCAGGGTCCACGAGCAGTACTTC. Amino acids: CASSIGSRVHEQYF.

A few counts support this clone. The chain uses TRBV19 and TRBJ2-1; 9 nucleotides match TRBD2. The CDR3 is made up of 14 amino acids. CDR1 and CDR2 (germline): LNHDA, SQIVND (reference sequence). The V gene end was trimmed by 6 bases and the J gene end by 9 bases; junction bases not matched to a gene: 9. The CDR3: CASRAASGVREQFF. CDR3 nucleotides: TGTGCCAGTAGGGCGGCTAGCGGGGTTCGTGAGCAGTTCTTC.

This chain uses TRBV4-3 with TRBJ2-2; maybe TRBD2 (5 bases). Trimming took off 1 base at V and 6 bases at J, with 9 bases between the two ends. Per the germline V gene, CDR1 is LGHNA and CDR2 is YSLEER. The CDR3 runs to 14 residues. The CDR3 here is CASSQGVSAGELFF. In nucleotides, the CDR3 is TGCGCCAGCAGCCAAGGCGTTAGCGCCGGGGAGCTGTTTTTT.

This clone was seen a handful of times. A much larger clone differs from this one at a single base, so this may be a read error. V gene TRBV5-4 combines with J gene TRBJ1-6, with D perhaps matching TRBD1 (6 bases). This CDR3 contains 17 residues. V was shortened by 2 bases and J by 9 bases, with 21 bases between the two germline ends. The germline V gene has CDR1 SGHNT and CDR2 YYREEE (reference sequence). This CDR3 is CASSFHDRSGSGSPLHF. For the CDR3, the DNA is TGTGCCAGCAGCTTCCATGACAGGTCGGGCAGTGGTTCACCCCTCCACTTT.

CDR3 nucleotides: TGTGCCAGCAGCCCCCAAGGGGTGGTGTATGGCTACACCTTC. Translated, it gives CASSPQGVVYGYTF. The chain links TRBV5-6 to TRBJ1-2, with a possible D match to TRBD1 (5 bases). From germline, CDR1 is SGHDT and CDR2 YYEEEE. V dropped 4 bases and J dropped 5 bases, with 15 bases sitting between them. CDR3 length: 14 residues.

This rearrangement joins TRBV29-1 to TRBJ2-3, with D possibly matching TRBD1 (5 bases). The V end was cut by 3 bases, the J end by 0 bases, with 16 bases between. The CDR3 sequence is 16 residues long. The germline gives CDR1 SQVTM, CDR2 ANQGSEA. CDR3 region: CSVEGPESPSTDTQYF. CDR3 DNA sequence: TGCAGCGTTGAGGGGCCAGAGAGTCCCAGCACAGATACGCAGTATTTT.

The V and J genes are TRBV6-1 and TRBJ2-2, with a tentative D call TRBD1 (6 bases). Trimming cost V 5 bases and J 12 bases, with 19 bases left between them. CDR1 MNHNS and CDR2 SASEGT come from the germline V gene. The CDR3 covers 14 residues. The CDR3 loop is CASSPRTEFSKLFF. The CDR3 DNA is TGTGCCAGCAGTCCGCGGACAGAATTTTCGAAGCTGTTTTTT.

The rearrangement uses TRBV4-1 and TRBJ2-7; no clear D gene. V dropped 1 base and J dropped 3 bases, with 10 bases sitting between them. The germline gives CDR1 MGHRA, CDR2 YSYEKL. The CDR3 covers 14 residues. CDR3 protein: CASSQGQANYEQYF. CDR3 sequence (DNA): TGCGCCAGCAGCCAAGGGCAGGCGAACTACGAGCAGTACTTC.

The chain links TRBV9 to TRBJ1-6; D call uncertain. Germline V lookup: CDR1 SGDLS, CDR2 YYNGEE. Deletions cut 0 bases from V and 12 bases from J, with 7 bases between. The CDR3 has 12 residues. The CDR3 coding sequence is TGTGCCAGCAGCGTAGGGGCGGGACCCCTCCACTTT. This translates into CASSVGAGPLHF.

The chain joins TRBV6-1 to TRBJ2-1; 11 bases agree with TRBD2. The V and J ends lost 0 bases and 7 bases, in that order; junction bases with no gene match: 5. Germline assignment: CDR1 MNHNS and CDR2 SASEGT. The CDR3 contains 16 residues. As DNA, the CDR3 is TGTGCCAGCAGTGAAGCTAGCGGGGGGGTTAGAAATGAGCAGTTCTTC. Translated, it gives CASSEASGGVRNEQFF.

This chain connects TRBV6-1 to TRBJ2-3; 10 bases are shared with TRBD2. The trim removed 8 bases at V and 6 bases at J, leaving 11 bases unmatched. Germline CDR1 and CDR2: MNHNS and SASEGT. The CDR3 is 15 amino acids. CDR3 region: CASPGVAGGQDTQYF. The CDR3, as DNA: TGTGCCAGCCCGGGCGTAGCGGGGGGTCAGGATACGCAGTATTTT.

The gene calls are TRBV28 and TRBJ1-3; the D gene is possibly TRBD1 (6 bases). This CDR3 is 15 amino acids long. Trimming pared 4 bases from V and 4 bases from J, leaving 14 bases between. Germline CDR1 reads MDHEN; CDR2 reads SYDVKM. The CDR3 nucleotides are TGTGCCAGCAGTTGGGGGGGGCGAGACGGAAACACCATATATTTT. Protein product: CASSWGGRDGNTIYF.

Concerning this clone: Other DNA sequences in the sample encode the same CDR3. The chain links TRBV30 to TRBJ2-7; weak D call: TRBD1 (6 bases). The CDR3 consists of 12 residues. The V gene lost 3 bases and the J gene lost 4 bases, with 10 bases spanning the gap. Germline CDR1 GTSNPN, CDR2 SVGIG (reference sequence). CDR3 in amino acids: CAWSQGPYEQYF. The CDR3 DNA reads as TGTGCCTGGAGCCAGGGGCCTTACGAGCAGTACTTC.

The chain combines TRBV5-4 with TRBJ1-1; possibly TRBD1 for D (6 bases). V dropped 1 base and J dropped 1 base, with 14 bases sitting between them. There are 16 residues in the CDR3. Looked up from germline, CDR1 is SGHNT and CDR2 is YYREEE (reference sequence). CDR3 sequence (DNA): TGTGCCAGCAGCTTGCGAGGGGGGGTAGGGAACACTGAAGCTTTCTTT. It encodes CASSLRGGVGNTEAFF.

This clone was detected a few times. The chain couples TRBV6-6 to TRBJ1-6; D unresolved. The CDR3 totals 13 residues. V lost 1 base and J 7 bases, leaving 5 bases between the germline ends. CDR1 and CDR2 (germline): MNHNY, SVGAGI (reference sequence). The CDR3 region has the DNA TGTGCCAGCAGTTACTTTTCGAATTCACCCCTCCACTTT. Encoded protein: CASSYFSNSPLHF.

The V and J genes are TRBV9 and TRBJ1-2; D unresolved. From germline, CDR1 is SGDLS and CDR2 YYNGEE. V lost 0 bases to trimming and J lost 3 bases, with 12 bases between them. The CDR3 spans 15 residues. This chain's CDR3 is CASSVAPGPDYGYTF. The CDR3 nucleotides read TGTGCCAGCAGCGTAGCTCCAGGCCCTGACTATGGCTACACCTTC.

This chain links TRBV19 with TRBJ2-6; TRBD1 matches 9 bases. V lost 5 bases to trimming and J lost 3 bases; unmatched junction nucleotides: 8. The CDR3 runs 17 residues. Germline CDR1 and CDR2: LNHDA and SQIVND (reference sequence). CDR3 sequence: CASSPGQGRSGANVLTF. DNA for the CDR3: TGTGCCAGTAGTCCAGGACAGGGGAGGAGTGGGGCCAACGTCCTGACTTTC.

The chain employs TRBV29-1 and TRBJ2-6, with no clear D. CDR3 length equals 13 residues. Trimming cost V 3 bases and J 4 bases, with 7 bases left between them. CDR1 is SQVTM and CDR2 is ANQGSEA in the germline V gene. Here the CDR3 reads CSVDGSGANVLTF. CDR3 coding DNA: TGCAGCGTTGACGGGTCCGGGGCCAACGTCCTGACTTTC. Based on the CDR3 plus reference TRBV29-1 and TRBJ2-6, the full variable domain is SAVISQKPSRDICQRGTSLTIQCQVDSQVTMMFWYRQQPGQSLTLIATANQGSEATYESGFVIDKFPISRPNLTFSTLTVSNMSPEDSSIYLCSVDGSGANVLTFGAGSRLTVL.

The table lists this clone with a count of one. The chain links TRBV5-1 to TRBJ2-4; possible D gene TRBD2, 5 bases. V shed 1 base and J shed 7 bases, with 15 bases lying between them. The CDR3 length is 15 residues. Germline loops: CDR1 SGHRS, CDR2 YFSETQ. CDR3 nucleotides: TGCGCCAGCAGCTTGAGCGGAGAGGGAGAGAACATTCAGTACTTC. Encoded protein: CASSLSGEGENIQYF.

The gene calls are TRBV7-9 and TRBJ1-2, with 7 bases lining up with TRBD1. V was pared by 8 bases and J by 3 bases, with 3 bases of the junction left unmatched. Per the germline V gene, CDR1 is SEHNR and CDR2 is FQNEAQ (reference sequence). This CDR3 is 12 amino acids long. CDR3 nucleotides: TGTGCCAGCGGTACAGGGGACTATGGCTACACCTTC. Its translation: CASGTGDYGYTF.